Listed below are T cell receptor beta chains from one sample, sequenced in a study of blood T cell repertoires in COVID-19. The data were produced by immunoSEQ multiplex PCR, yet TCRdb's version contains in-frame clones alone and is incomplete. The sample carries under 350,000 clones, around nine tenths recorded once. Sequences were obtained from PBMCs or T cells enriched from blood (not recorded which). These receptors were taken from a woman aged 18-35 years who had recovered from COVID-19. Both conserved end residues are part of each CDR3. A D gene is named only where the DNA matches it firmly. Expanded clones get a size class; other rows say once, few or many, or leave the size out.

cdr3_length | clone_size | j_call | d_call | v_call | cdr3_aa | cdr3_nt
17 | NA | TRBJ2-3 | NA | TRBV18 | CASSQPDRLIGTDTQYF | TGTGCCAGCTCACAACCGGACAGATTAATTGGTACAGATACGCAGTATTTT
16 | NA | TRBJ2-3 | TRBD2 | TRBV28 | CASSLRLADYTDTQYF | TGTGCCAGCAGTCTTCGCCTAGCGGACTACACAGATACGCAGTATTTT
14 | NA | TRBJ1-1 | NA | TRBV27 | CASSPLDWNTEAFF | TGTGCCAGCAGTCCCCTCGACTGGAACACTGAAGCTTTCTTT
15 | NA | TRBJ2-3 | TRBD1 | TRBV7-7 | CASSSGQTVTDTQYF | TGTGCCAGCAGCTCGGGACAGACAGTCACAGATACGCAGTATTTT
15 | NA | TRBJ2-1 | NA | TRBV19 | CASSIGGRGYHEQFF | TGTGCCAGTAGTATTGGTGGGAGAGGGTATCATGAGCAGTTCTTC
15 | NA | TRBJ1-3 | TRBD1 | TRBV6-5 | CASRGTGGSGNTIYF | TGTGCCAGCAGGGGAACAGGGGGCTCCGGAAACACCATATATTTT
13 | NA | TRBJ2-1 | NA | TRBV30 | CAWSVQVINEQFF | TGTGCCTGGAGTGTACAGGTGATAAATGAGCAGTTCTTC
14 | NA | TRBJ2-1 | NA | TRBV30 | CAWSLGTETGEQFF | TGTGCCTGGAGTTTGGGCACCGAGACAGGAGAGCAGTTCTTC
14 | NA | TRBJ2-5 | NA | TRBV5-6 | CASSVPGQGETQYF | TGTGCCAGCAGCGTCCCGGGCCAGGGAGAGACCCAGTACTTC
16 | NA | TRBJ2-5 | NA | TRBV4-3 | CASSQDRNRGGETQYF | TGCGCCAGCAGCCAAGATCGTAACAGGGGAGGAGAGACCCAGTACTTC
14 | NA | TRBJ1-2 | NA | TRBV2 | CASSALGAGIGYTF | TGTGCCAGCAGTGCATTGGGGGCCGGCATAGGCTACACCTTC
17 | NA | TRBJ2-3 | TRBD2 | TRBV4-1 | CASSPRASGRTTDTQYF | TGCGCCAGCAGCCCCCGGGCCAGCGGGAGGACCACAGATACGCAGTATTTT
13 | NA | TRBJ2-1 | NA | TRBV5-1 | CASSLESGFEQFF | TGCGCCAGCAGCTTGGAGTCGGGGTTTGAGCAGTTCTTC
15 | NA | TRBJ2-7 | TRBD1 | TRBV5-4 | CASSPGTGPSYEQYF | TGTGCCAGCAGCCCAGGGACAGGGCCGTCCTACGAGCAGTACTTC
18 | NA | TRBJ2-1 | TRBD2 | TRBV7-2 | CASTPSRPLAGAYNEQFF | TGTGCCAGCACCCCCTCGCGGCCCCTAGCGGGCGCGTACAATGAGCAGTTCTTC
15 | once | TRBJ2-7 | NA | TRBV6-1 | CASSESSRPTYEQYF | TGTGCCAGCAGTGAATCTTCCAGGCCGACCTACGAGCAGTACTTC
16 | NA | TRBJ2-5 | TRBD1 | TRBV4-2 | CASSQTGTGAQETQYF | TGTGCCAGCAGCCAGACCGGGACAGGCGCTCAAGAGACCCAGTACTTC
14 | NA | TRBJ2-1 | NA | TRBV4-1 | CASSQTGRANEQFF | TGCGCCAGCAGCCAAACAGGGAGGGCCAATGAGCAGTTCTTC
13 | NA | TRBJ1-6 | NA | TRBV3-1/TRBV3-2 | CASSQTLNSPLHF | TGTGCCAGCAGCCAAACCCTAAATTCACCCCTCCACTTT
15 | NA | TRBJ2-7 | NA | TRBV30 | CAWSGRWHHSYEQYF | TGTGCCTGGAGTGGCCGTTGGCACCACTCCTACGAGCAGTACTTC
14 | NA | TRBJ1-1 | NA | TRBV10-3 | CAISESRARTEAFF | TGTGCCATCAGTGAGAGCAGGGCCCGCACTGAAGCTTTCTTT
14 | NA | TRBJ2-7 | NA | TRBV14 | CASSQLGSTYEQYF | TGTGCCAGCAGCCAATTGGGCAGCACCTACGAGCAGTACTTC
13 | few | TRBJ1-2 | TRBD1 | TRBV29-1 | CSVETTGNYGYTF | TGCAGCGTTGAAACGACAGGGAACTATGGCTACACCTTC
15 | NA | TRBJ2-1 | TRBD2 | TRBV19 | CASSISGELYNEQFF | TGTGCCAGTAGTATTAGCGGGGAGCTCTACAATGAGCAGTTCTTC
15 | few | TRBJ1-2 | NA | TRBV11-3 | CASSPGSGEIYGYTF | TGTGCCAGCAGCCCTGGATCAGGGGAGATCTATGGCTACACCTTC
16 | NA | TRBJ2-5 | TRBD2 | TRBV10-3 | CAISAQLAGPQETQYF | TGTGCCATCAGTGCCCAACTAGCGGGGCCCCAAGAGACCCAGTACTTC
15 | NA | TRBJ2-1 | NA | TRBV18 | CASSPRGGTHNEQFF | TGTGCCAGCTCACCAAGGGGGGGGACTCACAATGAGCAGTTCTTC
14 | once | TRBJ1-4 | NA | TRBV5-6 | CASSSRRPNEKLFF | TGTGCCAGCAGCTCGAGGAGGCCTAATGAAAAACTGTTTTTT
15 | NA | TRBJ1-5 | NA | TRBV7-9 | CASSQRTVSNQPQHF | TGTGCCAGCAGCCAACGGACAGTTAGCAATCAGCCCCAGCATTTT
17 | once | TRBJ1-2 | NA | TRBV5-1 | CASRRDWTALANYGYTF | TGCGCCAGCAGACGGGATTGGACAGCCCTAGCTAACTATGGCTACACCTTC
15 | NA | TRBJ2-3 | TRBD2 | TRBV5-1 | CASTASGSGADTQYF | TGCGCCAGCACCGCTAGCGGGAGTGGCGCAGATACGCAGTATTTT
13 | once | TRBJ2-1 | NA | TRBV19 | CASSMSRGNEQFF | TGTGCCAGTAGTATGTCCAGGGGCAATGAGCAGTTCTTC
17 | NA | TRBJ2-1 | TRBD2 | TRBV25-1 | CASSGPFVGGNYNEQFF | TGTGCCAGCAGTGGTCCCTTTGTGGGAGGGAACTACAATGAGCAGTTCTTC
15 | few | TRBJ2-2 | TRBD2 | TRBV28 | CASRLNLADTGELFF | TGTGCCAGCAGGTTGAATCTAGCGGACACCGGGGAGCTGTTTTTT
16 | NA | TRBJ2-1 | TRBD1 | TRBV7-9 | CASSSQVGQGRNEQFF | TGTGCCAGCAGCTCGCAAGTGGGACAGGGGAGGAATGAGCAGTTCTTC
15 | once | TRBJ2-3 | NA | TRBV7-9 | CASSPARGVADTQYF | TGTGCCAGCAGCCCAGCCAGGGGGGTGGCAGATACGCAGTATTTT
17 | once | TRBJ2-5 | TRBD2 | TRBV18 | CASGPGTSGGIEDTQYF | TGTGCCAGCGGTCCAGGGACTAGCGGGGGGATTGAAGACACCCAGTACTTC
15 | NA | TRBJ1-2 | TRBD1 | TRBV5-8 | CASSFRLGQGYGYTF | TGTGCCAGCAGCTTCAGATTGGGACAGGGTTATGGCTACACCTTC
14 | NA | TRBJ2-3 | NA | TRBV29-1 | CSAVSGGNTDTQYF | TGCAGCGCCGTCTCAGGGGGGAACACAGATACGCAGTATTTT
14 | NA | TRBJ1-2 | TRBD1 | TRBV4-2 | CASSQESARGGYTF | TGTGCCAGCAGCCAAGAATCTGCCAGGGGGGGCTACACCTTC
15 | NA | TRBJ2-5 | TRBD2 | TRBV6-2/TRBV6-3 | CASSWSGGGGETQYF | TGTGCCAGCAGTTGGAGCGGGGGGGGAGGGGAGACCCAGTACTTC
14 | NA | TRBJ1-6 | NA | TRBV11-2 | CASSLDDTNSPLHF | TGTGCCAGCAGCTTAGACGACACTAATTCACCCCTCCACTTT
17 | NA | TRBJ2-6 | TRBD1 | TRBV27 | CASSGQGDLSGANVLTF | TGTGCCAGCAGTGGACAGGGGGACCTCTCTGGGGCCAACGTCCTGACTTTC
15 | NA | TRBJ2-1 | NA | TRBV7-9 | CASSSALISYNEQFF | TGTGCCAGCAGCTCCGCGCTAATCTCCTACAATGAGCAGTTCTTC
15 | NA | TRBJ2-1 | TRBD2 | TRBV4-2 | CASSPTSGIFNEQFF | TGTGCCAGCAGCCCGACTAGCGGGATTTTCAATGAGCAGTTCTTC